The entry below describes one T cell receptor beta chain. The target of this receptor is not known. One base away there is no much larger clone; base qualities are not given. For every bulk PBMC sample, a fixed 350 ng of DNA was loaded. TCR beta CDR3 sequences were amplified from genomic DNA with the immunoSEQ TCRb Assay kit following manufacturer instructions. The KAPA Library Quantification Kit for Illumina platforms was used to quantify pooled libraries by qPCR. Pooled libraries were sequenced on an Illumina NextSeq 500, clustered at roughly 0.55-1.1 pM. The published analysis was carried out like this. Analysis of the TCR data relied on immunoSEQ ANALYZER and the R LymphoSeq package. A rearrangement efficiency score was calculated as productive divided by the sum of productive and non-productive CDR3 sequences. Within each patient, timepoints were compared pairwise for clonality, measured with the Gini coefficient, and for diversity, measured with the Renyi index at alpha=1. In LymphoSeq, clonal relatedness was computed using an edit distance of 3, and repertoire similarity was computed using the Bhattacharyya coefficient. To classify response, a linear discriminant analysis based on week-3 changes in clonality and diversity was built using the R MASS and caret packages. Here the immuneACCESS table is served through TCRdb, limited to in-frame sequences with V and J called. Missing clones are a known gap in these copies; in checked studies unresolved V genes cover under half, and the rest lacks a known reason. The D gene and trimming were derived from the DNA, and the V and J assignments and clone size from that table. This sample lists several thousand clones; about four fifths were detected once. Around 1% of the sample is held by the ten biggest clonotypes.

These data originate in a study of blood T cell dynamics during melanoma immunotherapy (dated by TCRdb to the early 2020s). Turning to the overall study: Patients had metastatic melanoma and received first-line pembrolizumab or nivolumab plus ipilimumab as standard of care in the United Kingdom. The training cohort consisted of consecutive patients, while an additional independent group of patients from the same centre was pooled to form an external validation set. Peripheral T cell receptor repertoires of metastatic melanoma patients were profiled before and after one cycle of checkpoint inhibitor therapy to find early correlates of response.

In the paper's terms, the time point label means: pre-treatment baseline. Blood samples were collected before treatment (T0) and at week 3 (W3), after the first cycle of checkpoint blockade. Except for two patients with rapid clinical progression, response was assessed 12 weeks after the first infusion by RECIST 1.1; disease control meant complete response, partial response or stable disease. Patients were not eligible if they had prior systemic cancer treatment, concomitant immunosuppressant therapy or synchronous other active malignancies. To track both circulating cells and T cell turnover, TCR beta was sequenced from bulk PBMC as well as from plasma cell-free DNA. Lymphoprep and SepMate tubes were used to isolate PBMC from blood, and red cell lysis was then performed. QIAamp DNA Blood Mini kits were used to extract DNA from PBMC and sorted T cell subsets. What the study reported, not specific to this receptor: The relatively small sample size was acknowledged as a potential limitation on generalization of the results. Whether the T cell clones driving repertoire changes were melanoma-specific or reflected general immune activation could not be determined in the study. A bifurcated reorganization of the PBMC repertoire at W3, with increased clonality or increased diversity, was observed in patients who later achieved disease control, unlike in progressors.

The sample consisted of blood, taken from a patient treated with checkpoint blockade. The source is a human donor with melanoma.

The DNA reads as follows: TGCGCCAGCAGCCAAGGCCTCGGGACAGGGGGCGAGCAGTACTTC. Its product reads: CASSQGLGTGGEQYF. The V and J genes are TRBV4-1 and TRBJ2-5; a stretch of 11 junction bases matches TRBD1. The end of the DNA aligns better with TRBJ2-7, so the J call may be wrong. Based on the germline V gene, the CDR1 and CDR2 sequences are MGHRA and YSYEKL. CDR3 length: 15 amino acids, cysteine to phenylalanine. Solely the CDR3 DNA is kept, with 45 bases framed from the first base.